This T cell receptor (beta chain) is from a study of T cell repertoires in cytomegalovirus infection. Across the study: CMV epitopes that were recently identified and HLA-C-restricted were used alongside well-studied HLA-B-restricted ones.

Trimming shortened V by 1 base and J by 3 bases, and 13 bases separated the two germline ends. The CDR3 loop spans 15 amino acids. The germline V gene encodes CDR1 SGHVS and CDR2 FNYEAQ. For this clonotype: Its antigen is currently unknown.

TCRdb itself ran the reads through MiXCR, one entry per CDR3 protein. The sample lists 400,000 to 600,000 distinct CDR3 sequences; roughly 43% were seen once. Study conclusions and caveats: Based on cumulative public TCR beta family frequency, carriers of CMV plus the relevant HLA were identified. HLA-C-restricted, CMV-specific TCR beta clonotypes were dominant ex vivo.

This TCR came from a human donor in good health (CMV status not recorded). Some clones in this sample may be carry-over from other donors' samples. The material sequenced was cultured PBMCs, taken from culture after CMV antigen stimulation. This chain joins TRBV7-6 and TRBJ2-7, with D perhaps TRBD1 (6 bases). The CDR3 spells CASSLVADRNYEQYF. CDR3 in DNA: TGTGCCAGCAGCTTAGTTGCAGACAGGAACTACGAGCAGTACTTC.